Listed here are 19 T cell receptor beta chains from one sample, sequenced in a study of CXCR3-negative and CXCR3-positive naive CD8 T cells. Study-wide points: More hydrophobic TRB CDR3s occurred in CXCR3-positive than in CXCR3-negative naive cells.

Their cognate antigens are unknown. UMI-tagged TRB cDNA libraries were built via 5' RACE. TCRdb re-called the 5' RACE reads, yielding one record per CDR3 amino acid sequence without DNA. This table lists tens of thousands of distinct CDR3 sequences. The sample taken for sequencing was naive CXCR3+ CD8+ T cells from blood. Specified subset: CD45RO-CCR7+CD27+CD95- naive CD8+ T cells expressing CXCR3 (TNR3+). The receptors originated from a human donor in good health. Some clones in this sample may be carry-over from other donors' samples.

The chain carries TRBV7-9 and TRBJ2-1; with no DNA, the TCRdb D assignment of TRBD2 cannot be verified. Germline CDR1 SEHNR, CDR2 FQNEAQ (reference sequence). CDR3 size: 20 residues. Here the CDR3 reads CASSLKRGGLAGGPPDEQFF.

This rearrangement joins TRBV14 to TRBJ2-1; TCRdb indicates TRBD2, and absent DNA this call remains unverified. CDR1 and CDR2 from the germline V gene are SGHDN and FVKESK. This CDR3 has 16 residues. The CDR3 loop is CASSQWKGLAGNGQFF. The whole variable domain, remainder taken from reference TRBV14 and TRBJ2-1, is EAGVTQFPSHSVIEKGQTVTLRCDPISGHDNLYWYRRVMGKEIKFLLHFVKESKQDESGMPNNRFLAERTGGTYSTLKVQPAELEDSGVYFCASSQWKGLAGNGQFFGPGTRLTVL.

This chain connects TRBV6-2 or TRBV6-3 to TRBJ2-7. The CDR3 loop spans 14 amino acids. Germline V gives CDR1 MNHEY, CDR2 SVGEGT. This CDR3 reads CASSYVDSFGEQYF.

V usage is TRBV5-1 and J usage is TRBJ1-1. CDR3 length: 11 residues. The germline gives CDR1 SGHRS, CDR2 YFSETQ. This CDR3 is CASSLSGFAFF.

The genes are TRBV7-2 and TRBJ2-7. CDR3 length equals 13 residues. Germline lookup yields CDR1 SGHTA and CDR2 FQGNSA. CDR3 sequence: CASSADPNAEQYF. The whole variable domain, filled in from reference TRBV7-2 and TRBJ2-7, reads GAGVSQSPSNKVTEKGKDVELRCDPISGHTALYWYRQSLGQGLEFLIYFQGNSAPDKSGLPSDRFSAERTGGSVSTLTIQRTQQEDSAVYLCASSADPNAEQYFGPGTRLTVT.

The chain carries TRBV29-1 and TRBJ2-2. The CDR3 sequence is 12 residues long. Germline V gene sequence: CDR1 SQVTM, CDR2 ANQGSEA. The CDR3: CSAHRESGELFF.

The chain links TRBV3-1 to TRBJ2-1; TCRdb selects TRBD2, and the lack of DNA leaves this call unchecked. The CDR3 spans 15 residues. Germline CDR1 LGHDT, CDR2 YNNKEL (reference sequence). CDR3 residues: CASSQRTRSYNEQFF.

This sequence joins TRBV14 and TRBJ1-2; TCRdb's D call, TRBD1, is unchecked because there is no DNA. The CDR3 totals 14 residues. CDR1 SGHDN and CDR2 FVKESK come from the germline V gene. The CDR3 spells CASSYGTGAEGYTF.

This chain joins TRBV20-1 and TRBJ2-3; with no DNA, the TCRdb D assignment of TRBD2 cannot be verified. This CDR3 comprises 14 residues. In germline, CDR1 is DFQATT, CDR2 SNEGSKA (reference sequence). The CDR3 is CSARGAHPPDTQYF.

The rearrangement joins TRBV20-1 to TRBJ2-7; TCRdb designates TRBD1, a call that cannot be tested without DNA. From germline, CDR1 is DFQATT and CDR2 SNEGSKA (reference sequence). The CDR3 covers 14 residues. The CDR3 region is CSARGVTGSYEQYF.

The V call is TRBV21-1, the J call TRBJ2-4; as DNA is missing, the TRBD2 call by TCRdb cannot be tested. TRBV21-1 is marked as a pseudogene. The CDR3 consists of 15 residues. This chain's CDR3 is CASSLRKRGGKVQYF.

The chain carries TRBV6-6 and TRBJ2-7; the TCRdb D gene call, TRBD2, has no DNA to confirm it. Germline values: CDR1 MNHNY, CDR2 SVGAGI (reference sequence). The CDR3 is 12 amino acids. The CDR3 is CASDERGIKQYF.

The chain carries TRBV12-3 or TRBV12-4 and TRBJ1-1; TCRdb indicates TRBD1, and absent DNA this call remains unverified. The CDR3 has 14 residues. This chain's CDR3 is CASNLDSLYTEAFF.

V gene TRBV6-6 combines with J gene TRBJ2-3. CDR3 size: 14 residues. CDR1 and CDR2 from the germline V gene are MNHNY and SVGAGI (reference sequence). This CDR3 is CASSSSHPTDTQYF.

The chain employs TRBV28 and TRBJ2-7; the TCRdb D gene call, TRBD1, has no DNA to confirm it. Germline CDR1 reads MDHEN; CDR2 reads SYDVKM. CDR3 length equals 15 residues. The CDR3 region is CASMSEIGGAMKQYF.

This chain uses TRBV4-3 with TRBJ1-1; no DNA is available, so the TRBD1 call from TCRdb remains unchecked. The CDR3 loop spans 15 amino acids. Germline CDR1 LGHNA, CDR2 YSLEER. The CDR3 protein is CASSRKVTGFTEAFF.

The chain employs TRBV6-5 and TRBJ2-3; the D call from TCRdb, TRBD1, cannot be confirmed without DNA. The length of the CDR3 is 13 residues. Germline assignment: CDR1 MNHEY and CDR2 SVGAGI. The CDR3 sequence: CASSPGQQETQYF.

The chain has TRBV6-6 and TRBJ2-7. Germline V gene lookup returns CDR1 MNHNY and CDR2 SVGAGI (reference sequence). The CDR3 loop spans 14 amino acids. CDR3 amino acids: CASSYSDGILEQYF.

J is TRBJ2-1 and V is TRBV7-9; TCRdb selects TRBD1, and the lack of DNA leaves this call unchecked. Germline V gene data show CDR1 as SEHNR and CDR2 as FQNEAQ (reference sequence). The length of the CDR3 is 15 residues. The CDR3 here is CASSLPGQGTHEQFF.